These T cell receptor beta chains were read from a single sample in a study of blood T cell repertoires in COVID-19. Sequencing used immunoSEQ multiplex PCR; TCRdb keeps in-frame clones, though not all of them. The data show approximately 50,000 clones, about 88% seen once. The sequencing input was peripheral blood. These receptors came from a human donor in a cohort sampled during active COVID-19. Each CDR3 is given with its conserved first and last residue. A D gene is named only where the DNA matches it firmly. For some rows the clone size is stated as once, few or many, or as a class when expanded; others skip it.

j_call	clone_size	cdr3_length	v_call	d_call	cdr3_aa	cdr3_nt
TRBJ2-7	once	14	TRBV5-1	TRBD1	CASSSGQGPYEQYF	TGCGCCAGCAGCTCGGGACAGGGACCCTACGAGCAGTACTTC
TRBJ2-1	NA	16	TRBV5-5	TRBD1	CASSPGRTGNNNEQFF	TGTGCCAGCAGCCCGGGACGGACAGGGAACAACAATGAGCAGTTCTTC
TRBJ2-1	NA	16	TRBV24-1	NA	CATSERRAGRQNEQFF	TGTGCCACCAGTGAACGGCGGGCGGGGAGACAGAATGAGCAGTTCTTC
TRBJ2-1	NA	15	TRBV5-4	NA	CASSPRLVRLNEQFF	TGTGCCAGCAGCCCCAGACTAGTACGGCTAAATGAGCAGTTCTTC
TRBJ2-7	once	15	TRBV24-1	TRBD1	CATSDTRTGAYEQYF	TGTGCCACCAGTGATACTCGAACAGGGGCCTACGAGCAGTACTTC
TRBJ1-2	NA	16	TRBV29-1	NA	CSVDSRVEAANYGYTF	TGCAGCGTTGATTCCAGGGTTGAGGCTGCGAACTATGGCTACACCTTC
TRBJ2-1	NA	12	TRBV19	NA	CASSWTGNEQFF	TGTGCCAGTAGTTGGACGGGGAATGAGCAGTTCTTC
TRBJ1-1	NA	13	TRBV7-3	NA	CASSPGQNTEAFF	TGTGCCAGCAGCCCGGGACAGAACACTGAAGCTTTCTTT
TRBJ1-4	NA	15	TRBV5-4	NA	CASSLAGQGSEKLFF	TGTGCCAGCAGCTTGGCCGGGCAGGGGAGTGAAAAACTGTTTTTT
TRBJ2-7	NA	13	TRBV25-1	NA	CASSGPVAYEQYF	TGTGCCAGCAGTGGCCCCGTGGCATACGAGCAGTACTTC